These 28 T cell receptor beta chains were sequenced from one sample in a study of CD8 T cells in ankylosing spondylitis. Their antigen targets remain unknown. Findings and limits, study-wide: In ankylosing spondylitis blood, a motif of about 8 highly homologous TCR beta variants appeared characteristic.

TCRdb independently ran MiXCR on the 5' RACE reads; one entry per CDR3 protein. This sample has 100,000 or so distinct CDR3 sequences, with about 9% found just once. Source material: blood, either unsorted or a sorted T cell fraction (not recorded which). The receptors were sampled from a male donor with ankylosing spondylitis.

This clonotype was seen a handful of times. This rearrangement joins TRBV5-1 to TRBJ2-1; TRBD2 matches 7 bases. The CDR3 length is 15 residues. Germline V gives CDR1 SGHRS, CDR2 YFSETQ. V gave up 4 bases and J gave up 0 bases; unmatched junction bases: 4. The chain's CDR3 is CASSTTSDSYNEQFF. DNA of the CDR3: TGCGCCAGCAGCACCACTAGCGACTCCTACAATGAGCAGTTCTTC.

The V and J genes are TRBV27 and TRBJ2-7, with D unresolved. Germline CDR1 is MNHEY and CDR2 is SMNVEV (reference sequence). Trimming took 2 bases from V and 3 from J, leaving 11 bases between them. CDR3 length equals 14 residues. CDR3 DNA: TGTGCCAGCAGTTTACGGGCAGATCTCTACGAGCAGTACTTC. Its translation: CASSLRADLYEQYF.

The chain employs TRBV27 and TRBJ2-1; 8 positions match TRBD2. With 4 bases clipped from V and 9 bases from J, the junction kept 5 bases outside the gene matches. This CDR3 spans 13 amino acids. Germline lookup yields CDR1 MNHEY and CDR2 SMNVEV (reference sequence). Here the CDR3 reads CASSSGLAVEQFF. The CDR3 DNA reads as TGTGCCAGCAGTTCCGGACTAGCAGTTGAGCAGTTCTTC.

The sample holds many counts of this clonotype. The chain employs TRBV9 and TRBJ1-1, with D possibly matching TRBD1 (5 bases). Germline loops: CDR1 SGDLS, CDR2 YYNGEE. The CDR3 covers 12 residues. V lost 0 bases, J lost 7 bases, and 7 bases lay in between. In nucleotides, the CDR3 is TGTGCCAGCAGCGTAGTGGGGGGTGAAGCTTTCTTT. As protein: CASSVVGGEAFF.

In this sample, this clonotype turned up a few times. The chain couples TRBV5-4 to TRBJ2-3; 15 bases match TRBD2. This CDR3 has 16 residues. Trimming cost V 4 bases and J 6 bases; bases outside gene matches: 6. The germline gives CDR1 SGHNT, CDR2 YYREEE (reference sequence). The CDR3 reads CASSLGLAGGSDTQYF. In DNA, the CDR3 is TGTGCCAGCAGCCTGGGACTAGCGGGAGGAAGTGATACGCAGTATTTT.

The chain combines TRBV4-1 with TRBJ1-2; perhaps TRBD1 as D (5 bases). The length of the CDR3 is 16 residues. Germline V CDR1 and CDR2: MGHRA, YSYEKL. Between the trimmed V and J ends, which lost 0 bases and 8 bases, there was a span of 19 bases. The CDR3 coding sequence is TGCGCCAGCAGCCAAGATCGTTTTTCGGGGGTTGACGGCTACACCTTC. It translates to CASSQDRFSGVDGYTF.

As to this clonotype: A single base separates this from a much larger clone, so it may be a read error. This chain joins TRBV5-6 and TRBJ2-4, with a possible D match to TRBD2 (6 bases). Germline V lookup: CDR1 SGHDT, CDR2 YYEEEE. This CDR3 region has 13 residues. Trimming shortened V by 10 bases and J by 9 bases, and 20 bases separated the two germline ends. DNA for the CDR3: TGTGCCTATACGGAGGGTGGGAGCGGCATTCAGTACTTC. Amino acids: CAYTEGGSGIQYF.

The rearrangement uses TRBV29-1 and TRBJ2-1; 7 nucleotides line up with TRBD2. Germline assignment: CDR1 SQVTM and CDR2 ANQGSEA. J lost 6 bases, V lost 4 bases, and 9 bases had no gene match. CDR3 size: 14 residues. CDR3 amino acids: CSVVPAGFPNEQFF. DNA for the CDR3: TGCAGCGTTGTGCCAGCGGGATTTCCCAATGAGCAGTTCTTC.

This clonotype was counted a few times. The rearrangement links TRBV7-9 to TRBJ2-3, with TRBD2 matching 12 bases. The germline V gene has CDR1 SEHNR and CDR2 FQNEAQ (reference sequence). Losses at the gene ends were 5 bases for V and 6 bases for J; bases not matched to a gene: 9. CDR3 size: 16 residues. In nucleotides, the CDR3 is TGTGCCAGCAGCCTTGATACTAGCGGGAGGTCCGATACGCAGTATTTT. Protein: CASSLDTSGRSDTQYF.

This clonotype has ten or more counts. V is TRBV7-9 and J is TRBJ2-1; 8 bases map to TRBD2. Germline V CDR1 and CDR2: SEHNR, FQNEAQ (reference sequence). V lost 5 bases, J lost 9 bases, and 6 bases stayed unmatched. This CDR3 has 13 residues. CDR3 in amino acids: CASSLSGMVEQFF. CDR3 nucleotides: TGTGCCAGCAGCCTTAGCGGGATGGTTGAGCAGTTCTTC.

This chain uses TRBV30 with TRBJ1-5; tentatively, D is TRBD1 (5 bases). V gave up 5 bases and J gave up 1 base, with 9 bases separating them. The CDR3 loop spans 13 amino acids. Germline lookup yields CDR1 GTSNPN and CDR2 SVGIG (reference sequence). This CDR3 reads CAWQGESNQPQHF. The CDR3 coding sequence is TGTGCCTGGCAGGGTGAAAGCAATCAGCCCCAGCATTTT.

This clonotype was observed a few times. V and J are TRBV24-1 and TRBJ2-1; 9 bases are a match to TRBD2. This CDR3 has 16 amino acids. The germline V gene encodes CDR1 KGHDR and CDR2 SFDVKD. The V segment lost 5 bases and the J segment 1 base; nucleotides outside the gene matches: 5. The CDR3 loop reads CATSGVAGESYNEQFF. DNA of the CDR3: TGTGCCACCAGTGGTGTAGCGGGAGAGTCCTACAATGAGCAGTTCTTC.

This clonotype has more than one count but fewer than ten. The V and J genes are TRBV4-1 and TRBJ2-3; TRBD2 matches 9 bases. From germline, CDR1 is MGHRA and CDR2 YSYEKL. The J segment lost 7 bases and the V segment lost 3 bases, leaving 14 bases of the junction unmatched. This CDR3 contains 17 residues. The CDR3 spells CASSQGREGFRGYTQYF. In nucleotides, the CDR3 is TGCGCCAGCAGCCAGGGGCGGGAGGGTTTCCGGGGGTATACGCAGTATTTT.

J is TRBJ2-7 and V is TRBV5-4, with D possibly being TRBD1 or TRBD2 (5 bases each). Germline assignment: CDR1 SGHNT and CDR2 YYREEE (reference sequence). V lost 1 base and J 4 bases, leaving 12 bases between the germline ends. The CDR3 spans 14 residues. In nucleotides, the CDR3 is TGTGCCAGCAGCTTGAGTTGGGGGAAATACGAGCAGTACTTC. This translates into CASSLSWGKYEQYF.

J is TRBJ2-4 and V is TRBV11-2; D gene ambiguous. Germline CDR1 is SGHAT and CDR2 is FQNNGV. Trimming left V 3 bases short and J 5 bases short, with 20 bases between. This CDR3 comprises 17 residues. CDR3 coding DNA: TGTGCCAGCAGCTTCAATTATTTTTCCACGTCCGAAAACATTCAGTACTTC. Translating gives CASSFNYFSTSENIQYF.

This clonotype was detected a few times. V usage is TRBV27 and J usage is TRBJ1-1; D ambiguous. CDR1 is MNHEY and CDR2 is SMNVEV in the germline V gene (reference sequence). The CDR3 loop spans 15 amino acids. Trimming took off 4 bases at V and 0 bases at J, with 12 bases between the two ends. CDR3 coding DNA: TGTGCCAGCAGTTGGGTGTTGGGGATGAACACTGAAGCTTTCTTT. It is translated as CASSWVLGMNTEAFF.

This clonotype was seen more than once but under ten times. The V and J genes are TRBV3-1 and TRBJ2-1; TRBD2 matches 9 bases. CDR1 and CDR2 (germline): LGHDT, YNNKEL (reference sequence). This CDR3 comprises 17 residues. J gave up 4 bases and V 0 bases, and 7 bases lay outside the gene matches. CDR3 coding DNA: TGTGCCAGCAGCCAAGAGAGCGGGAGGCCTCTGTACAATGAGCAGTTCTTC. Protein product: CASSQESGRPLYNEQFF.

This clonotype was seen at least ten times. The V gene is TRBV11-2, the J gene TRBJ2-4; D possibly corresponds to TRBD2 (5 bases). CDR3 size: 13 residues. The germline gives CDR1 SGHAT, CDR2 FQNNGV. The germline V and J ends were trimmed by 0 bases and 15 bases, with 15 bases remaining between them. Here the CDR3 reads CASSLDLVGAAYF. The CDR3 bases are TGTGCCAGCAGCTTAGATCTGGTGGGAGCGGCGTACTTC.

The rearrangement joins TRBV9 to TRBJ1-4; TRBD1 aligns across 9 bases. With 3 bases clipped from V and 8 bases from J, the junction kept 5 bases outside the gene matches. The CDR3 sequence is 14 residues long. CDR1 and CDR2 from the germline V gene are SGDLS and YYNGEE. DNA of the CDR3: TGTGCCAGCAGCGCCGGGACAGGGTGGGAAAAACTGTTTTTT. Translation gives CASSAGTGWEKLFF.

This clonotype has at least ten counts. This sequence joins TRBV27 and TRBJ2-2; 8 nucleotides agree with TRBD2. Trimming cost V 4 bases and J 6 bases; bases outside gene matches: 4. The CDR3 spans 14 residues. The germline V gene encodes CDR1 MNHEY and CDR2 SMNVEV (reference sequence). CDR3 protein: CASSSGGGPGELFF. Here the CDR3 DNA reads TGTGCCAGCAGTTCCGGGGGGGGGCCCGGGGAGCTGTTTTTT.

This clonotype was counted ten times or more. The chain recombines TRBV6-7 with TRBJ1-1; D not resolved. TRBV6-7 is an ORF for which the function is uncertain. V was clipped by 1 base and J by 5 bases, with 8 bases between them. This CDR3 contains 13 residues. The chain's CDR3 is CASSYLEETEAFF. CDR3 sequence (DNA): TGTGCCAGCAGTTACTTGGAGGAGACTGAAGCTTTCTTT.

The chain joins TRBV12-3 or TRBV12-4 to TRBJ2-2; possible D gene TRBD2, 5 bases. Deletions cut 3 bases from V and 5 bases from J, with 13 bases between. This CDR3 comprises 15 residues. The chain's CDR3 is CASSFLRDLTGELFF. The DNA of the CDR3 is TGTGCCAGCAGTTTCCTGAGGGATCTAACCGGGGAGCTGTTTTTT.

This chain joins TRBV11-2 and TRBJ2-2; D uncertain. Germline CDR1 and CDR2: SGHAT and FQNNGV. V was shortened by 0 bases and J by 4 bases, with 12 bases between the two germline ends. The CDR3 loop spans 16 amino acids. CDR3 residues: CASSLEGIRSTGELFF. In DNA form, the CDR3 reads TGTGCCAGCAGCTTAGAAGGGATCCGAAGCACCGGGGAGCTGTTTTTT. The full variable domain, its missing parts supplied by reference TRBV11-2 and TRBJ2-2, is EAGVAQSPRYKIIEKRQSVAFWCNPISGHATLYWYQQILGQGPKLLIQFQNNGVVDDSQLPKDRFSAERLKGVDSTLKIQPAKLEDSAVYLCASSLEGIRSTGELFFGEGSRLTVL.

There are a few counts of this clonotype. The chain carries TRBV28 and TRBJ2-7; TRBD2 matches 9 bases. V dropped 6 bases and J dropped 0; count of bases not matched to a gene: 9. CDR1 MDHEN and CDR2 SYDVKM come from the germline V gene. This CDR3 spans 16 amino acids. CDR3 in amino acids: CASSPTGTSTSYEQYV. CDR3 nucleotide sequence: TGTGCCAGCAGCCCTACCGGGACTAGCACCTCCTACGAGCAGTACGTC.

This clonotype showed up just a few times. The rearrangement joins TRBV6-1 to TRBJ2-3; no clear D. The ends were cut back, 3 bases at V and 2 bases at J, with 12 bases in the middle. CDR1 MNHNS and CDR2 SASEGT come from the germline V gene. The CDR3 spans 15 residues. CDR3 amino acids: CASSEWWLLTDTQYF. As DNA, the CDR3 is TGTGCCAGCAGTGAGTGGTGGCTCCTCACAGATACGCAGTATTTT.

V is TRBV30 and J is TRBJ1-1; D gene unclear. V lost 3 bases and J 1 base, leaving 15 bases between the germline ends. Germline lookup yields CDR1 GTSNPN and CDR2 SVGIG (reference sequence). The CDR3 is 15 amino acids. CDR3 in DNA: TGTGCCTGGAGGGCGCCGTTTATAGAGAACACTGAAGCTTTCTTT. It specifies CAWRAPFIENTEAFF.

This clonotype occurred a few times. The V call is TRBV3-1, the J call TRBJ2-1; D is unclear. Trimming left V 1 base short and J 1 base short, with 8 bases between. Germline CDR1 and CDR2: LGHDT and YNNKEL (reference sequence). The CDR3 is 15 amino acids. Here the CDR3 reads CASSQVPASYNEQFF. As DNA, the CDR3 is TGTGCCAGCAGCCAAGTTCCGGCATCCTACAATGAGCAGTTCTTC.

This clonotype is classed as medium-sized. CDR3 residues: CASSLTQGNYNEQFF. The CDR3 DNA reads as TGTGCCAGCAGCTTAACACAGGGGAATTACAATGAGCAGTTCTTC. The V gene is TRBV7-9, the J gene TRBJ2-1; the match to TRBD1 covers 7 bases. V dropped 2 bases and J dropped 4; count of bases not matched to a gene: 5. Germline values: CDR1 SEHNR, CDR2 FQNEAQ (reference sequence). The CDR3 is made up of 15 amino acids.